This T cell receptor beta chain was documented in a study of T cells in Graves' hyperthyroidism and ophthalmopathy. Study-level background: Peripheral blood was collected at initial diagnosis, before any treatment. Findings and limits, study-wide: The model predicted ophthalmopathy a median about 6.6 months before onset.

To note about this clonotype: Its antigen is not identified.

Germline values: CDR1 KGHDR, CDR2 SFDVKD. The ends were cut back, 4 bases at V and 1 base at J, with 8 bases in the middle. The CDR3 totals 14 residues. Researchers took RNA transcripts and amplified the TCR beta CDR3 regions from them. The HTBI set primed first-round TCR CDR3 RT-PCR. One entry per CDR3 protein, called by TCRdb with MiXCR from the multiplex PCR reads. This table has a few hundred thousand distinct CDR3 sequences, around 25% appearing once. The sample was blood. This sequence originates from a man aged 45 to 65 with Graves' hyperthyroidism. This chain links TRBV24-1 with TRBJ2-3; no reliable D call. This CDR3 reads CATSDYRRTDTQYF. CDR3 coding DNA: TGTGCCACCAGTGACTACCGACGCACAGATACGCAGTATTTT.